This TCR beta chain was observed in a study of cytotoxic CD8 clonotypes in ibrutinib-treated CLL. Study summary: Responses: approximately 25 partial, 2 complete; after median 68 months, approximately 14 stayed remitted, roughly 12 progressed. Study observations and caveats: Clonality grew at ibrutinib response; at progression, it decreased back toward baseline.

Only in-frame clones appear in the TCRdb table, and some are missing; sequencing was by immunoSEQ multiplex PCR. The table has nearly 300,000 clones, approximately 76% seen once. This CDR3 is built from 15 residues. J was trimmed by 4 bases and V by 5 bases; bases with no gene match: 9. The germline gives CDR1 SGHTA, CDR2 FQGNSA. Concerning this clone: Its antigen is unknown.

This specimen consisted of PBMCs, obtained at disease progression, from a patient treated with ibrutinib. The V and J genes are TRBV7-2 and TRBJ1-2, with 8 nucleotides matching TRBD1. The receptor comes from a human donor with chronic lymphocytic leukemia. CDR3 sequence reads: CASSPLGQAIYGYTF. The CDR3 nucleotides are TGTGCCAGCAGCCCCCTGGGACAGGCGATCTATGGCTACACCTTC.